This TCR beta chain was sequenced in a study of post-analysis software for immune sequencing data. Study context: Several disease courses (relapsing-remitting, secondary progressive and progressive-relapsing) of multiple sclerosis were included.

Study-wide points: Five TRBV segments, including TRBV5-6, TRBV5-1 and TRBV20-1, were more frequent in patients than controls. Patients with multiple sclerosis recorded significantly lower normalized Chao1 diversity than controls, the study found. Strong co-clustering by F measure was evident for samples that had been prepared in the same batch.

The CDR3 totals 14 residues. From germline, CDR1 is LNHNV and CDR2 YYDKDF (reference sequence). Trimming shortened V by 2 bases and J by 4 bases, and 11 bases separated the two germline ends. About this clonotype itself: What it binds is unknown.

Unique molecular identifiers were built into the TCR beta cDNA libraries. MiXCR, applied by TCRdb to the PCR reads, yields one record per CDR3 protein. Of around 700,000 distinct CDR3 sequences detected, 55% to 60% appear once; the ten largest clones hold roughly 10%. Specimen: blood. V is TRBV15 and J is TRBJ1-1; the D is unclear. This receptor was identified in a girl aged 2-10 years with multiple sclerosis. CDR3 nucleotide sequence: TGTGCCACCAGCAGACCCGGGGAGGTCACTGAAGCTTTCTTT. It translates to CATSRPGEVTEAFF.